This TCR beta chain was recovered during a study of T-cell reconstitution after alpha-beta-depleted transplantation in children. Overall study findings and caveats: Newly made T cells mostly supplied T-cell counts and diversity one year after transplant.

This clonotype was observed a few times. Its antigen is as yet unknown. Molecular barcoding with unique molecular identifiers was used for the TCRbeta library. TCRdb fed the PCR reads into MiXCR, producing one record per CDR3 protein. The sample contains a few hundred thousand distinct CDR3 sequences, 25% to 30% of which appear only once. Germline V gene data show CDR1 as DFQATT and CDR2 as SNEGSKA (reference sequence). Trimming pared 1 base from V and 1 base from J, leaving 14 bases between. The CDR3 extends over 16 amino acids. This clonotype originated in a boy younger than two with Wiskott-Aldrich syndrome, due to receive a stem cell transplant. The V and J genes are TRBV20-1 and TRBJ1-5, with a weak D call TRBD1 (5 bases). The material was PBMCs, obtained before TCRalphabeta/CD19-depleted stem cell transplant. CDR3 residues: CSARVGGSGSNQPQHF. Here the CDR3 DNA reads TGCAGTGCTAGAGTGGGGGGATCGGGGAGCAATCAGCCCCAGCATTTT.